This T cell receptor (beta chain) comes out of a study of cytomegalovirus exposure and HLA in healthy donors (dated by TCRdb to about 2017). Describing the broader study: An earlier analysis of approximately 640 of the donors reported approximately 270 Gb of sequence data and 120 million or so unique TCR beta sequences from 150 million to 200 million T cells. The study was designed to test whether signatures of past pathogen exposure could be identified by cataloging public T cell receptors. In a later genetic analysis, genome-wide SNP genotypes for about 55% of the roughly 700 donors were used, and that subset was treated as a discovery cohort. Both class I and class II loci were covered by HLA typing, at four-digit resolution. About five DR-DQ haplotypes were handled as single units for association and clustering, since linkage in the cohort was strong. Typing coverage varied by locus: roughly 620-640 donors for A, B, C, DRB1 and DQB1; 522 for DQA1; some 610 for DPA1; around 490 for DPB1. A later analysis re-examined previously published TCR beta repertoires from more than 600 donors and added high-resolution HLA genotyping to investigate patterns of TCR occurrence. Approximately 310 gigabases of sequencing data and roughly 90 million unique TCR sequences were included in an early release covering over 600 HLA-typed donors. Besides the first cohort of 550 to 750 subjects, a separate validation cohort made up of roughly 130 different subjects was used. An earlier analysis of a few hundred of the donors applied high-throughput TCR beta sequencing to assess whether each TCR beta V gene segment acted as functional or pseudogenic. Rather than drawing on any new phenotypic data, the later analysis identified candidate immune exposures from TCR beta sequences and the way those sequences occurred across donors. The study profiled the T cell repertoires of under 700 subjects by immunosequencing and related them to cytomegalovirus serostatus. To predict cytomegalovirus infection status, the study brought together high-throughput TCR immunosequencing, statistical association of individual TCRs with disease status, and machine learning. Across 398 genotyped donors of the cohort, an average of approximately 200,000 unique TCR beta nucleotide sequences per donor were sequenced, and roughly a sixth of those sequences were non-productive. Every repertoire in the discovery cohort had been generated on one and the same sequencing platform. Donor age, sex, ethnicity and CMV serostatus were compiled alongside the repertoire data. Among the roughly 400 genotyped donors, approximately 77% belonged to the genetic ancestry cluster associated with self-reported Caucasian donors. The study at large found these results: The classifier was reported to diagnose cytomegalovirus status with high specificity and sensitivity in both the original and validation cohorts. In a later analysis, some 18,000 TCR beta sequences were associated with specific HLA alleles at a false discovery rate of 0.05. An association between a missense DCLRE1C variant and V-gene and J-gene trimming of TCR beta chains was found in a later genetic analysis and replicated in an independent cohort. Correlated functional status among segregating V segments might reflect linkage disequilibrium, but an unknown experimental factor could not be ruled out. The presence/absence analyses assumed that sequencing depth was roughly uniform across donors, and that assumption may not be true. Because counts were too low, roughly 16 rarely observed V segments, including chromosome 9 orphons, were excluded from the earlier analysis of 587 of the donors. The only immune exposure information available for the cohort was CMV serostatus. In a later analysis, several top co-occurrence clusters were reported to appear linked to parvovirus B19, influenza, CMV and Epstein-Barr virus. It was suggested by the authors that the approach could potentially be generalized to other disease states and immunological phenotypes. According to a later analysis, most CMV-associated TCR beta chains appeared to be HLA-restricted, and the HLA associations seemed to be driven largely by CMV exposure. A cluster of highly shared sequence variants was judged likely to be a technical artifact of the sequencing pipeline. The study listed 150 to 200 TCR beta chains as associated with cytomegalovirus. While some public TCRs were present in many individuals, most TCR sequences turned up only very rarely across donors. Because HLA typing was unavailable for some donors at each locus, only the typed subset was used in association tests. In a later analysis, TCR association rates were found to vary across HLA loci, with the most associated TCRs seen for DRB1 alleles and the fewest for HLA-C alleles. Because the 87-base-pair reads could not distinguish some IMGT-functional V segments, including TRBV6-2 and TRBV6-3, those segments were excluded. Only TCR beta chains were sequenced in this cohort, and the absence of alpha or paired-chain data limited detectable features. A few of the identified cytomegalovirus-associated TCR beta chains were confirmed in vitro to be specific for cytomegalovirus antigens. Strong co-occurrence of HLA alleles, especially DR and DQ, made assigning TCR associations to individual alleles difficult. A later analysis found that HLA-associated TCR beta chains were more clonally expanded and had lower generation probabilities than equally common non-associated chains. In an earlier analysis of 450 to 750 of the donors, most TCR beta V segments appeared in productive rearrangements about 87% or about 30% of the time, broadly matching IMGT annotations. Compared with the approximately 600-donor mean, donors in an Asian-associated ancestry cluster had fewer N-insertions in productive TCRs, according to a later genetic analysis. A further reported finding was that TCR beta sequences accurately predicted the HLA-A and HLA-B alleles for most subjects in the first cohort.

In total, approximately 690 healthy bone marrow donors made up the cohort. At the time of sampling, all cohort members were nominally healthy, though unrecorded immune exposures were likely present. The donor was CMV seropositive and belonged to the group of around 300 seropositive cohort members. A peripheral blood sample was collected from each donor, and TCR beta sequencing was performed on peripheral blood mononuclear cells. Genomic DNA extraction from the blood cell samples was performed with the Qiagen DNeasy Blood Extraction Kit. Library creation used the immunoSEQ multiplex PCR assay. A mixture of 60 forward primers for TCR Vbeta segments and 13 reverse primers for TCR Jbeta segments was used in the multiplex PCR. A multiplex PCR assay on genomic DNA amplified the CDR3 region of rearranged TCR beta genes. Amplified TCR beta libraries were sequenced as 87-base-pair reads on the Illumina HiSeq System. Under the source paper's analysis protocol: A later analysis counted approximately 74 million unique TCR beta chains across the 690 or so repertoires, and around 12 million of these chains were shared by at least two donors. Raw reads were error-corrected and collapsed into unique sequences with a nearest-neighbor algorithm that merged closely related sequences to remove PCR and sequencing errors. Alignment of CDR3 sequences to IMGT reference sequences was used to assign V, D and J gene segments. For a sequence to be retained, at least a six-nucleotide match to both a V gene segment and a J gene segment was required. A rearrangement counted as productive if the CDR3 had no stop codons and remained in frame with V and J, and every other rearrangement counted as non-productive. CDR3 was defined according to IMGT convention as the region running from the second conserved V-encoded cysteine to the conserved J-encoded phenylalanine. Sequences without an unambiguous match to a single V gene segment were excluded from the earlier analysis of about 630 of the donors. An earlier analysis of several hundred of the donors classified V segments as functional when productive rearrangements were above 56.7% and as segregating when the standard deviation between donors was above 5%. To diagnose cytomegalovirus status from the catalog of TCR beta chain sequences, a statistical classification framework was built. A later analysis assigned V and J genes by comparing TCR nucleotide sequences with IMGT/GENE-DB human TR gene sequences. A later analysis assigned CDR3 sequences and most-parsimonious VDJ recombination scenarios with the TCRdist pipeline. A later analysis defined each TCR beta chain by its CDR3 amino acid sequence plus V-gene family, and excluded reads lacking a unique V-gene family. As a way to deal with suspected cross-contamination and a sequencing artifact, a later analysis dropped 450 to 600 nucleotide sequences that were highly shared and had low generation probability. In a later analysis, a clonal expansion index was calculated for each public chain from normalized within-repertoire ranks of inferred template counts. In a later analysis, generation probabilities were computed using a VDJ recombination model fitted to out-of-frame rearrangements, and the results were checked against IGoR. Hypergeometric tests were used in a later analysis to score TCR-TCR, TCR-HLA and TCR-CMV co-occurrence, with a repertoire-size bias correction applied to the TCR pairs. In a later analysis, false discovery rates were estimated by permuting HLA or CMV assignments 20 times. A later analysis grouped co-occurring TCRs with DBSCAN, adding TCRdist sequence similarity when clustering within HLA-allele-positive subsets. For co-occurrence clustering, repertoires with fewer than 30,000 or more than 120,000 public chains were excluded, along with 5 or 6 repertoires with anomalous nucleotide sharing. This immuneACCESS table, as held by TCRdb, lists in-frame sequences with V and J called but not all clones. Of the missing ones, under half trace to an unresolved V gene in checked studies; the others have no known cause. That table gives V, J and clone size, and the DNA gave D and trimming. For this sample the table gives 140,000 to 150,000 clones, of which around 79% were detected only once. The ten largest account for 2.5% to 3.5% of the sample.

According to the germline V gene (reference sequence), CDR1 reads SGHKS and CDR2 reads YYEKEE. V has 5 bases trimmed and J has 2 bases trimmed; junction bases matching no gene number 8. Measured from the cysteine to the phenylalanine, the CDR3 is 15 residues long. Solely the CDR3 DNA is kept, with 45 bases framed from the first base. A word on this clone: Its antigen remains undetermined. Base qualities are missing; no much larger clone stands one base away.

The sequenced material came from PBMCs. The chain employs TRBV5-5 and TRBJ2-3; TRBD1 agrees with 7 junctional bases. The TCR was taken from a man aged 40-49 years in good health and CMV-seropositive. CDR3 loop: CASSYRGPFTDTQYF. The sequenced DNA is TGTGCCAGCAGTTACAGGGGACCTTTCACAGATACGCAGTATTTT.